A selection of T cell receptor beta chains follows, all from one sample in a study of T cells in localized non-small cell lung cancer. The data were produced by immunoSEQ multiplex PCR, yet TCRdb's version contains in-frame clones alone and is incomplete. The repertoire consists of over 2,500 clones, with about 30% occurring once and the leading ten covering around 6%. The sample here was lung tumor tissue, taken before any cancer treatment. The receptors here all came from a man aged 40 to 75 with stage I lung adenocarcinoma. Both conserved end residues are part of each CDR3. The D gene is left open where the match is weak. A row's size may be missing; if present it is once, few, many or a size class.

13,TRBJ1-1,few,NA,TRBV4-1,CASSQERGTEAFF,TGCGCCAGCAGCCAAGAAAGGGGAACAGAAGCTTTCTTT
17,TRBJ2-3,NA,TRBD1,TRBV6-8,CASSYEVGTGAADTQYF,TGTGCCAGCAGTTACGAGGTCGGGACAGGGGCGGCAGATACGCAGTATTTT
16,TRBJ2-7,few,NA,TRBV6-8,CASSYSSGGRRYEQYF,TGTGCCAGCAGTTACTCGAGTGGCGGCCGTAGATACGAGCAGTACTTC
16,TRBJ2-7,NA,NA,TRBV18,CASSPPGHTITYEQYF,TGTGCCAGCTCACCACCGGGACACACCATCACCTACGAGCAGTACTTC
12,TRBJ1-2,few,NA,TRBV6-8,CASSLQGDGYTF,TGTGCCAGCAGTTTGCAAGGCGACGGCTACACCTTC
12,TRBJ2-1,NA,NA,TRBV6-8,CASRDTEHEQFF,TGTGCCAGCAGAGACACGGAGCATGAGCAGTTCTTC
15,TRBJ2-1,NA,NA,TRBV28,CASSNRDHSYNEQFF,TGTGCCAGCAGTAACAGGGACCACTCCTACAATGAGCAGTTCTTC
15,TRBJ1-5,NA,NA,TRBV19,CASHWGTGLDQPQHF,TGTGCCAGTCACTGGGGTACAGGGCTGGATCAGCCCCAGCATTTT
15,TRBJ2-1,NA,NA,TRBV15,CATSRDPQGGNEQFF,TGTGCCACCAGCAGAGATCCCCAGGGTGGGAATGAGCAGTTCTTC
15,TRBJ2-5,few,NA,TRBV11-3,CASSLGGTVQETQYF,TGTGCCAGCAGCTTAGGAGGGACCGTCCAAGAGACCCAGTACTTC
15,TRBJ1-4,NA,TRBD1,TRBV9,CASSFRTGGNEKLFF,TGTGCCAGCAGCTTCCGGACAGGGGGAAATGAAAAACTGTTTTTT
15,TRBJ2-1,few,NA,TRBV11-3,CASSSHGGPYNEQFF,TGTGCCAGCAGCTCCCACGGGGGACCCTACAATGAGCAGTTCTTC
12,TRBJ2-5,few,NA,TRBV28,CASKTVGETQYF,TGTGCCAGCAAAACCGTCGGAGAGACCCAGTACTTC
11,TRBJ2-3,NA,NA,TRBV12-5,CASGLGDTQYF,TGTGCTAGTGGTCTAGGAGATACGCAGTATTTT
15,TRBJ2-2,few,TRBD2,TRBV11-3,CASSIGGRGTGELFF,TGTGCCAGCAGCATCGGCGGGAGGGGTACCGGGGAGCTGTTTTTT
15,TRBJ2-1,NA,TRBD2,TRBV19,CASSPSGSGYNEQFF,TGTGCCAGTAGTCCTAGCGGGAGTGGGTACAATGAGCAGTTCTTC
16,TRBJ2-7,NA,NA,TRBV11-3,CASSLQGGVGSYEQYF,TGTGCCAGCAGCTTACAGGGAGGTGTCGGCTCCTACGAGCAGTACTTC
17,TRBJ2-7,few,TRBD1,TRBV11-3,CASSLLGQGAGSYEQYF,TGTGCCAGCAGCTTATTGGGACAGGGGGCAGGTTCCTACGAGCAGTACTTC
15,TRBJ2-5,NA,TRBD2,TRBV19,CASSLSAGGGETQYF,TGTGCCAGTAGTCTCTCAGCGGGAGGGGGCGAGACCCAGTACTTC
14,TRBJ2-7,NA,NA,TRBV18,CASSPPASTYEQYF,TGTGCCAGCTCACCACCGGCGAGTACCTACGAGCAGTACTTC
11,TRBJ1-2,few,NA,TRBV30,CACDLGGGYTF,TGTGCCTGTGACTTGGGCGGCGGCTACACCTTC
14,TRBJ2-1,few,TRBD2,TRBV6-8,CASSASGRAGEQFF,TGTGCCAGCAGTGCCAGCGGGAGGGCAGGTGAGCAGTTCTTC
18,TRBJ1-1,few,NA,TRBV19,CASSITRGGSGLSTEAFF,TGTGCCAGTAGTATAACTAGGGGGGGTTCCGGGTTGAGCACTGAAGCTTTCTTT
17,TRBJ1-1,few,NA,TRBV11-3,CASSLGPQGASGTEAFF,TGTGCCAGCAGCTTAGGGCCGCAGGGAGCATCTGGCACTGAAGCTTTCTTT
19,TRBJ2-7,NA,NA,TRBV28,CASTSEGRRVEVPSYEQYF,TGTGCCAGCACCTCCGAAGGGCGCAGGGTGGAGGTTCCTTCCTACGAGCAGTACTTC
13,TRBJ1-1,NA,NA,TRBV14,CASSQLMNTEAFF,TGTGCCAGCAGCCAACTGATGAACACTGAAGCTTTCTTT
17,TRBJ2-5,few,TRBD1,TRBV9,CASSLSGFGTGWKTQYF,TGTGCCAGCAGTTTATCCGGATTTGGGACAGGGTGGAAGACCCAGTACTTC